This T cell receptor (delta chain) originates from a study of gamma-delta chains in newborns, infants, children. Study-wide background: Microbial exposure reportedly drives polyclonal innate γδ T cell expansion after birth.

The V gene's germline CDR1 is GEAIGNYY and CDR2 EKD. The CDR3 is 15 residues long. Trimming took 3 bases from V and 3 from J; bases not matched to a gene: 9. As for this clone: TCRdb's entry gives the protein of a much larger clone, which mismatches this DNA's translation at residue 6, likely from a read error; the protein reported here is translated from the DNA.

TCRdb re-called clones from the reads using CATT. The data show fewer than 1,500 delta-chain clones, with more than 1% seen just once and roughly 18% held by the top ten. The sample was blood. The clonotype originates from a child in good health. V usage is TRDV2 and J usage is TRDJ1, with 7 bases fitting TRDD3. The CDR3 loop reads CACDSTGDKADKLIF. The CDR3 DNA reads TGTGCCTGTGACTCAACAGGGGATAAAGCCGATAAACTCATCTTT.